What follows are 16 T cell receptor beta chains derived from one specimen sequenced in a study of identifying expanded T cells in peripheral blood. Method: immunoSEQ multiplex PCR; TCRdb's copy keeps in-frame clones and lacks some. Here the sample spans 81,000 or so clones, 65% to 85% being singletons. Sequencing was carried out using blood. Receptor source: a person between 18 and 75 years old in good health.

This clone was found a few times. CDR3 region: CASSIGGASRYEQYF. The CDR3, as DNA: TGTGCCAGTAGTATAGGGGGCGCCTCGCGTTACGAGCAGTACTTC. The V call is TRBV19, the J call TRBJ2-7; a possible D gene is TRBD1 (5 bases). The CDR3 covers 15 residues. V lost 1 base to trimming and J lost 4 bases, with 14 bases between them. Germline V gives CDR1 LNHDA, CDR2 SQIVND (reference sequence).

This sequence joins TRBV11-2 and TRBJ2-5, with unresolved D. Germline assignment: CDR1 SGHAT and CDR2 FQNNGV. CDR3 length equals 13 residues. V lost 2 bases to trimming and J lost 5 bases, with 9 bases between them. The CDR3 spells CASSLSIWETQYF. As DNA, the CDR3 is TGTGCCAGCAGCTTATCAATCTGGGAGACCCAGTACTTC. Based on the CDR3 plus reference TRBV11-2 and TRBJ2-5, the full variable domain is EAGVAQSPRYKIIEKRQSVAFWCNPISGHATLYWYQQILGQGPKLLIQFQNNGVVDDSQLPKDRFSAERLKGVDSTLKIQPAKLEDSAVYLCASSLSIWETQYFGPGTRLLVL.

The table lists this clone with a count of one. V is TRBV9 and J is TRBJ2-1, with a weak D call TRBD1 (6 bases). The CDR3 runs to 15 residues. Germline V gene lookup returns CDR1 SGDLS and CDR2 YYNGEE. V dropped 0 bases and J dropped 4 bases, with 11 bases sitting between them. The CDR3 region is CASSVEGDRYNEQFF. Written as DNA, the CDR3 is TGTGCCAGCAGCGTAGAGGGAGACAGGTACAATGAGCAGTTCTTC. Together with reference TRBV9 and TRBJ2-1, the CDR3 gives the full variable domain: DSGVTQTPKHLITATGQRVTLRCSPRSGDLSVYWYQQSLDQGLQFLIQYYNGEERAKGNILERFSAQQFPDLHSELNLSSLELGDSALYFCASSVEGDRYNEQFFGPGTRLTVL.

This clone has just a few counts. V is TRBV28 and J is TRBJ1-5; D gene ambiguous. This CDR3 has 15 residues. From germline, CDR1 is MDHEN and CDR2 SYDVKM. V lost 6 bases to trimming and J lost 4 bases, with 16 bases between them. The CDR3 bases are TGTGCCAGCAGGGGGTCAAGACGGGGAAATCAGCCCCAGCATTTT. Translation: CASRGSRRGNQPQHF.

The CDR3 sequence is CACTSVANYGYTF. The CDR3 DNA sequence: TGTGCCTGCACGTCGGTAGCTAACTATGGCTACACCTTC. J is TRBJ1-2 and V is TRBV30; D is uncertain. The CDR3 consists of 13 residues. The germline V and J ends were trimmed by 6 bases and 0 bases, with 11 bases remaining between them. Germline-derived CDR1 and CDR2 are GTSNPN and SVGIG (reference sequence). The full variable domain, rest sourced from reference TRBV30 and TRBJ1-2, is SQTIHQWPATLVQPVGSPLSLECTVEGTSNPNLYWYRQAAGRGLQLLFYSVGIGQISSEVPQNLSASRPQDRQFILSSKKLLLSDSGFYLCACTSVANYGYTFGSGTRLTVV.

The gene calls are TRBV28 and TRBJ2-1; D might be TRBD2 (5 bases). This CDR3 contains 12 residues. In germline, CDR1 is MDHEN, CDR2 SYDVKM. V was shortened by 6 bases and J by 11 bases, with 14 bases between the two germline ends. The CDR3 sequence is CASSTPGMKQFF. Here the CDR3 DNA reads TGTGCCAGCAGCACCCCGGGGATGAAGCAGTTCTTC.

This clone was picked up one time. J is TRBJ2-2 and V is TRBV11-2; D gene uncertain. The germline gives CDR1 SGHAT, CDR2 FQNNGV. This CDR3 region has 16 residues. Trimming removed 1 base at V and 3 bases at J, with 12 bases between. CDR3 amino acids: CASSLVSLIDTGELFF. DNA for the CDR3: TGTGCCAGCAGCTTAGTTAGCCTAATAGACACCGGGGAGCTGTTTTTT.

This rearrangement joins TRBV7-2 to TRBJ2-7; D may be TRBD2 (6 bases). Germline CDR1 is SGHTA and CDR2 is FQGNSA. The germline V and J ends were trimmed by 1 base and 2 bases, with 12 bases remaining between them. The CDR3 extends over 15 amino acids. The CDR3 nucleotides read TGTGCCAGCAGCTTAGGGGGGGAAGCGACCTACGAGCAGTACTTC. Translating gives CASSLGGEATYEQYF.

In this sample, this clone turned up a few times. The chain joins TRBV9 to TRBJ1-1; no firm D call. The CDR3 extends over 13 amino acids. Trimming pared 0 bases from V and 0 bases from J, leaving 3 bases between. The V gene's germline CDR1 is SGDLS and CDR2 YYNGEE. CDR3 sequence: CASSVGMNTEAFF. CDR3 sequence (DNA): TGTGCCAGCAGCGTAGGGATGAACACTGAAGCTTTCTTT.

The chain employs TRBV28 and TRBJ2-1; the D gene is possibly TRBD2 (5 bases). The CDR3 is made up of 12 amino acids. V was cut by 4 bases and J by 9 bases, with 10 bases left in between. Germline CDR1 is MDHEN and CDR2 is SYDVKM. Here the CDR3 reads CASSSEVIEQFF. Here the CDR3 DNA reads TGTGCCAGCAGTTCGGAGGTCATTGAGCAGTTCTTC.

The chain is built from TRBV29-1 and TRBJ2-1; D is perhaps TRBD1 (5 bases). The V end lost 4 bases, the J end lost 9 bases, and 10 bases lay between the germline ends. The CDR3 totals 11 residues. Germline V gene lookup returns CDR1 SQVTM and CDR2 ANQGSEA. The CDR3 spells CSVGAGLEQFF. In DNA, the CDR3 is TGCAGCGTTGGAGCAGGGCTTGAGCAGTTCTTC.

The gene calls are TRBV2 and TRBJ2-3; D may be TRBD1 or TRBD2 (5 bases each). This CDR3 spans 15 amino acids. V lost 3 bases and J 2 bases, leaving 12 bases between the germline ends. Germline V gene sequence: CDR1 SNHLY, CDR2 FYNNEI. The CDR3 is CASSEAGSTTDTQYF. CDR3 DNA: TGTGCCAGCAGTGAGGCAGGGAGCACCACAGATACGCAGTATTTT.

CDR3 loop: CASTGTSGRATYEQYF. In nucleotides, the CDR3 is TGTGCCTCCACCGGGACTAGCGGGAGGGCCACGTACGAGCAGTACTTC. V and J are TRBV10-3 and TRBJ2-7; 16 positions match TRBD2. The V gene end was trimmed by 11 bases and the J gene end by 4 bases; junction bases not matched to a gene: 11. The CDR3 is 16 residues long. Germline V CDR1 and CDR2: ENHRY, SYGVKD.

V and J are TRBV7-6 and TRBJ2-3; D is uncertain. V lost 2 bases to trimming and J lost 0 bases, with 6 bases between them. CDR3 length: 14 residues. Germline V gene sequence: CDR1 SGHVS, CDR2 FNYEAQ. The CDR3 nucleotides read TGTGCCAGCAGCTTAATTAGCAGCACAGATACGCAGTATTTT. Translating it yields CASSLISSTDTQYF.

J is TRBJ2-7 and V is TRBV7-8; no reliable D call. Germline values: CDR1 SGHVS, CDR2 FQNEAQ. This CDR3 is 12 amino acids long. V lost 5 bases to trimming and J lost 1 base, with 6 bases between them. The DNA of the CDR3 is TGTGCCAGCAGCCCCCAGTCCTACGAGCAGTACTTC. Its translation is CASSPQSYEQYF.

This clone was detected only a few times. This chain connects TRBV25-1 to TRBJ2-7; 9 bases fit TRBD1. The length of the CDR3 is 17 residues. Trimming removed 6 bases from V and 4 bases from J; junction bases left unmatched: 16. CDR1 and CDR2 from the germline V gene are MGHDK and SYGVNS. CDR3 sequence: CASSNLEAGQGRYEQYF. In DNA, the CDR3 is TGTGCCAGCAGCAACCTCGAGGCGGGACAGGGACGATACGAGCAGTACTTC.